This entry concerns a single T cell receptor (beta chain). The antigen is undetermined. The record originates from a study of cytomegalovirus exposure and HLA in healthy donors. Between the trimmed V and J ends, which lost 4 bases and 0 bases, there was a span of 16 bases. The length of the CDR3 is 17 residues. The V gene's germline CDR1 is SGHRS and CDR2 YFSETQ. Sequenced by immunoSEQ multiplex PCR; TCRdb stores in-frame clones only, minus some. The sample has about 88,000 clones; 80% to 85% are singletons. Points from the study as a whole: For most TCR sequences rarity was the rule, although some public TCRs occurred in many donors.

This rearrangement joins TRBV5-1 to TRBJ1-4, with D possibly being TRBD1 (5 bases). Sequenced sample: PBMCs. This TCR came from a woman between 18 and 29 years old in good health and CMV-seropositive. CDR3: CASSVPGTDTTNEKLFF. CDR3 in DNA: TGCGCCAGCAGCGTACCCGGGACTGACACAACTAATGAAAAACTGTTTTTT.